This passage covers 20 T cell receptor beta chains from one sample sequenced in a study of cytomegalovirus exposure and HLA in healthy donors. Generated by immunoSEQ multiplex PCR, the TCRdb table keeps only in-frame clones and is missing some. The sample gives 150,000 to 200,000 clones, just under 85% of which show up once; 2% to 2.5% is in the top ten. Sequencing input: PBMCs. The receptor set was obtained from a man aged 30 to 45 in good health and CMV-seropositive.

Here the CDR3 DNA reads TGTGCCAGCAGTTACAGGGGAATGGAGACCCAGTACTTC. It codes for CASSYRGMETQYF. The chain joins TRBV5-6 to TRBJ2-5, with 7 bases identical to TRBD1. Germline V gene data show CDR1 as SGHDT and CDR2 as YYEEEE. This CDR3 spans 13 amino acids. Trimming took 5 bases from V and 5 from J; bases not matched to a gene: 6.

The rearrangement joins TRBV4-1 to TRBJ1-6; 10 nucleotides match TRBD1. This CDR3 is built from 16 residues. The ends lost 4 bases at V and 7 bases at J; junction bases unmatched: 7. CDR1 and CDR2 (germline): MGHRA, YSYEKL. The CDR3: CASSPTGTGENSPLHF. The CDR3 bases are TGCGCCAGCAGCCCTACAGGGACAGGGGAAAATTCACCCCTCCACTTT.

This clone was observed a handful of times. The chain uses TRBV4-2 and TRBJ1-2; D uncertain. Between the trimmed V and J ends, which lost 1 base and 6 bases, there was a span of 9 bases. The CDR3 totals 13 residues. Germline CDR1 and CDR2: LGHNA and YNFKEQ. For the CDR3, the DNA is TGTGCCAGCAGCCAAGGTCAGCGAGATGGCTACACCTTC. Translated, it gives CASSQGQRDGYTF.

The chain employs TRBV11-3 and TRBJ2-1, with 9 nucleotides matching TRBD2. With 5 bases clipped from V and 4 bases from J, the junction kept 6 bases outside the gene matches. This CDR3 is 15 amino acids long. Germline assignment: CDR1 SGHNT and CDR2 YENEEA. The CDR3 nucleotides are TGTGCCAGCAGCCTCCCGGCGGGGGGGTACAATGAGCAGTTCTTC. This sequence encodes CASSLPAGGYNEQFF.

This clone was detected a few times. The rearrangement links TRBV30 to TRBJ1-4, with D possibly matching TRBD1 (6 bases). Trimming took 4 bases from V and 0 from J, leaving 12 bases between them. The CDR3 runs 15 residues. CDR1 is GTSNPN and CDR2 is SVGIG in the germline V gene (reference sequence). CDR3 sequence (DNA): TGTGCCTGGAATACTCCAGGGGCAACTAATGAAAAACTGTTTTTT. Protein: CAWNTPGATNEKLFF.

The chain recombines TRBV7-2 with TRBJ1-5, with 11 positions matching TRBD1. CDR1 and CDR2 from the germline V gene are SGHTA and FQGNSA. The trim removed 5 bases at V and 1 base at J, leaving 7 bases unmatched. The CDR3 consists of 17 residues. CDR3 loop: CASSTRTGGGSNQPQHF. CDR3 nucleotide sequence: TGTGCCAGCAGCACTAGGACAGGGGGCGGAAGCAATCAGCCCCAGCATTTT.

Only a few counts were recorded for this clone. The chain recombines TRBV6-5 with TRBJ1-6, with 7 bases that match TRBD1. Germline loops: CDR1 MNHEY, CDR2 SVGAGI. The CDR3 contains 14 residues. Germline trimming cut 7 bases from V and 10 bases from J; bases unmatched to any gene: 10. The CDR3 DNA is TGTGCCAGCACCTCGACAGGGAGTAAATCACCCCTCCACTTT. This translates into CASTSTGSKSPLHF.

The chain joins TRBV7-2 to TRBJ1-6, with D perhaps TRBD1 (6 bases). Germline-derived CDR1 and CDR2 are SGHTA and FQGNSA. This CDR3 has 16 residues. The V and J ends lost 4 bases and 9 bases respectively, with 19 bases between them. The DNA for the CDR3 is TGTGCCAGCAGCTCTCTACCCGCGGACAGTGCTTCACCCCTCCACTTT. Protein product: CASSSLPADSASPLHF.

V is TRBV7-3 and J is TRBJ2-7, with TRBD1 matching over 9 bases. With V trimmed by 5 bases and J by 6 bases, 8 bases remained unmatched. Germline V gives CDR1 SGHTA, CDR2 FQGTGA. The CDR3 runs to 14 residues. The CDR3 DNA reads TGTGCCAGCAGCCCCACCGGGACAGGGATCGAGCAGTACTTC. This gives the protein CASSPTGTGIEQYF.

For this clone: The junction and the germline gene differ at one end; a read error may be behind it. The V call is TRBV14, the J call TRBJ2-7; 8 nucleotides agree with TRBD2. CDR3 length: 17 amino acids. Germline CDR1 and CDR2: SGHDN and FVKESK. DNA of the CDR3: TGTGCCAGCAGCCAAGATCTCACCGGGGGGGAGTCAGCGTTCGTGCACTTC. Protein: CASSQDLTGGESAFVHF.

This sequence joins TRBV6-5 and TRBJ1-2; D gene unclear. Germline CDR1 MNHEY, CDR2 SVGAGI. The CDR3 length is 16 residues. V lost 0 bases and J 4 bases, leaving 15 bases between the germline ends. The CDR3 region is CASSYSSNLRGYGYTF. The CDR3 DNA reads TGTGCCAGCAGTTACTCGTCCAATCTTCGGGGCTATGGCTACACCTTC.

Remarks on this clone: At one end, the junction sequence differs from germline, possibly due to a read error. In the same sample, other DNA sequences code for this CDR3. The chain is built from TRBV6-1 and TRBJ2-3; D perhaps matches TRBD2 (6 bases). The CDR3 loop spans 15 amino acids. Per germline, CDR1 MNHNS and CDR2 SASEGT. CDR3 loop: CASSVDGGSTDTQYF. The CDR3 nucleotides are TGTGCCAGCAGTGTTGACGGGGGTAGCACAGATACACAGTATTTT.

This clone has only one observation. V gene TRBV6-5 combines with J gene TRBJ2-3, with TRBD1 matching over 7 bases. Trimming took 2 bases from V and 4 from J; bases not matched to a gene: 6. The CDR3 extends over 15 amino acids. The germline gives CDR1 MNHEY, CDR2 SVGAGI. Here the CDR3 reads CASSYRQGFADTQYF. The CDR3 bases are TGTGCCAGCAGTTACCGACAGGGCTTCGCAGATACGCAGTATTTT.

J is TRBJ2-6 and V is TRBV19; 12 bases match TRBD1. CDR3 size: 20 residues. V trimming: 8 bases; J trimming: 0 bases; junction bases outside the gene matches: 14. Germline CDR1 is LNHDA and CDR2 is SQIVND (reference sequence). CDR3 sequence (DNA): TGTGCCAGTGGGACAGGGGGCGCTCAGTCCTTAAACTCTGGGGCCAACGTCCTGACTTTC. It yields the protein CASGTGGAQSLNSGANVLTF.

The chain couples TRBV6-5 to TRBJ2-1; D perhaps matches TRBD2 (6 bases). The CDR3 has 12 residues. Germline V gene lookup returns CDR1 MNHEY and CDR2 SVGAGI. V lost 2 bases and J lost 14, with 13 bases in between. CDR3 sequence reads: CASSYLRGFEFF. CDR3 nucleotides: TGTGCCAGCAGTTACCTACGGGGGTTTGAGTTCTTC.

V and J are TRBV30 and TRBJ1-2; weak D call: TRBD1 (6 bases). The CDR3 contains 12 residues. V gave up 3 bases and J gave up 6 bases, with 11 bases separating them. From germline, CDR1 is GTSNPN and CDR2 SVGIG (reference sequence). The CDR3 region has the DNA TGTGCCTGGAGACAGGGAGCGGATGGCTACACCTTC. This sequence encodes CAWRQGADGYTF.

The V and J genes are TRBV29-1 and TRBJ1-1, with 7 bases lining up with TRBD1. The junction had 7 bases not matched to a gene; V was cut back by 6 bases and J by 9 bases. The V gene's germline CDR1 is SQVTM and CDR2 ANQGSEA. The CDR3 is made up of 11 amino acids. This chain's CDR3 is CSVDRQGQAFF. DNA of the CDR3: TGCAGCGTCGACCGACAGGGCCAAGCTTTCTTT.

This chain joins TRBV29-1 and TRBJ1-2; maybe TRBD1 (5 bases). Germline loops: CDR1 SQVTM, CDR2 ANQGSEA. V shed 2 bases and J shed 2 bases, with 12 bases lying between them. The CDR3 length is 14 residues. CDR3 sequence (DNA): TGCAGCGTTGAACCGCGGGGGTTAAACTATGGCTACACCTTC. Translation gives CSVEPRGLNYGYTF.

The chain uses TRBV27 and TRBJ2-2; TRBD1 matches 7 bases. The CDR3 is 16 residues long. The ends lost 2 bases at V and 1 base at J; junction bases unmatched: 4. Germline loops: CDR1 MNHEY, CDR2 SMNVEV (reference sequence). The chain's CDR3 is CASSLIDRVNTGELFF. DNA for the CDR3: TGTGCCAGCAGTTTAATAGACAGGGTGAACACCGGGGAGCTGTTTTTT.

V is TRBV6-6 and J is TRBJ2-2; possible D gene TRBD2, 6 bases. The germline V gene has CDR1 MNHNY and CDR2 SVGAGI (reference sequence). This CDR3 contains 15 residues. The ends were cut back, 6 bases at V and 6 bases at J, with 17 bases in the middle. CDR3 bases: TGTGCCAGCAGCACCAGACTAGTAATACCCGGGGAGCTGTTTTTT. It is translated as CASSTRLVIPGELFF.